This T cell receptor (beta chain) was sequenced during a study of cytomegalovirus exposure and HLA in healthy donors. The study, taken as a whole, reports: Later work found most CMV-associated TCR beta chains apparently HLA-restricted. The study listed approximately 160 cytomegalovirus-associated TCR beta chains.

Turning to this clone: Antigen unknown.

The CDR3 consists of 13 residues. The germline CDR1 and CDR2 sequences are SNHLY and FYNNEI. V lost 1 base, J lost 8 bases, and 8 bases lay in between. It was with 60 Vbeta and 13 Jbeta primers that the PCR ran. Authors' analysis steps: Some 10 million of tens of millions of unique TCR beta chains were shared, per a later count. Clones were sequenced by immunoSEQ multiplex PCR, and TCRdb holds only the in-frame ones, with some missing. From that table come the V and J calls and clone size; the DNA was used to work out D and trimming. The sample consists of about 160,000 clones, 70% to 90% of them appearing once.

The chain has TRBV2 and TRBJ1-4; D gene unclear. The sequence derives from a man in his late teens or twenties in good health and CMV-seropositive. Sequenced input: PBMCs. The chain's CDR3 is CASSEGLIEKLFF. The CDR3 DNA is TGTGCCAGCAGTGAAGGACTGATCGAAAAACTGTTTTTT.